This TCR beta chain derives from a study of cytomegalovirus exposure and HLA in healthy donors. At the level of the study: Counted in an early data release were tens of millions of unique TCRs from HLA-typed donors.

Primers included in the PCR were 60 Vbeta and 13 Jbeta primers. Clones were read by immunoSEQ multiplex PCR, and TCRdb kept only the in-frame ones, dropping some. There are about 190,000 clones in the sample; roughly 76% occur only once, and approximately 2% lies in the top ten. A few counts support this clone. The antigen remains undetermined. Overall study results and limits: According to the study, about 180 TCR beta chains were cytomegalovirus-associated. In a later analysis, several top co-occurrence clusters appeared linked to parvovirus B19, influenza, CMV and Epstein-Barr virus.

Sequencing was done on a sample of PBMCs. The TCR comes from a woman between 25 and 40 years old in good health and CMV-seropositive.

The CDR3 sequence: CASSGLAGLALINEQFF. Here the CDR3 DNA reads TGTGCCAGCAGTGGATTGGCCGGACTAGCGTTGATTAATGAGCAGTTCTTC. The chain carries TRBV2 and TRBJ2-1, with 9 bases matching TRBD2. The CDR3 is made up of 17 amino acids. The trim removed 4 bases at V and 7 bases at J, leaving 14 bases unmatched. Germline loops: CDR1 SNHLY, CDR2 FYNNEI.